These T cell receptor beta chains were read from a single sample in a study of OX40 agonist ivuxolimab in advanced cancers. Clones were read by immunoSEQ multiplex PCR, and TCRdb kept only the in-frame ones, dropping some. The sample lists 55,000 to 70,000 clones; about 94% were seen once. This specimen was CD4+ or CD8+ T cells sorted from blood, taken in a trial of the OX40 agonist ivuxolimab. The receptors come from an adult with an advanced solid tumor such as melanoma, head and neck, liver or kidney cancer. Both conserved end residues are part of each CDR3. The D gene is left open where the match is weak. Size is stated for part of the rows, as once, few or many counts, or as a class when the clone is expanded.

>TRBV10-3|TRBD2|NA|TRBJ2-3
TGTGCCATCAGTGTTTTCGGGGGGGCCGCAGATACGCAGTATTTT
CAISVFGGAADTQYF
>TRBV7-9|NA|once|TRBJ2-1
TGTGCCAGCAGCTTAAGCGAGGACTCCCATCTCTTCCGGTTCTTC
CASSLSEDSHLFRFF
>TRBV7-9|NA|NA|TRBJ2-7
TGTGCCAGCAGCGTTCTTTCAAACGAGCAGTACTTC
CASSVLSNEQYF
>TRBV6-1|NA|NA|TRBJ2-5
TGTGCCAGCAGTGAAGGCAGGCGGCAAGAGACCCAGTACTTC
CASSEGRRQETQYF
>TRBV4-1|TRBD1|NA|TRBJ2-5
TGCGCCAGCAGCCAAAATCCGACAGGGACATCGGGTCGAGAGACCCAGTACTTC
CASSQNPTGTSGRETQYF
>TRBV6-5|NA|NA|TRBJ1-1
TGTGCCTCCTCGGGGAACACTGAAGCTTTCTTT
CASSGNTEAFF
>TRBV7-9|TRBD2|once|TRBJ2-2
TGTGCCAGCAGCTTTGGGAAGGGACTAGAGAGTCCCGGGGAGCTGTTTTTT
CASSFGKGLESPGELFF
>TRBV25-1|TRBD2|NA|TRBJ2-3
TGTGCCAGCAGTGAAGGGGAGCTAGCGGGGCACACAGATACGCAGTATTTT
CASSEGELAGHTDTQYF
>TRBV7-2|TRBD2|NA|TRBJ2-7
TGTGCCAGCAGCTCCGATGTAGCGGGGGGGTTCGAGCAGTACTTC
CASSSDVAGGFEQYF
>TRBV13|NA|NA|TRBJ1-4
TGTGCCAGCAGCTCGCGGGTGGGAGCTAATGAAAAACTGTTTTTT
CASSSRVGANEKLFF
>TRBV6-5|NA|NA|TRBJ2-5
TGTGCCAGCAGTTATTCCACAGGGAAAGAGACCCAGTACTTC
CASSYSTGKETQYF
>TRBV19|TRBD2|NA|TRBJ2-5
TGTGCCAGTAGTATCGGCGCGGGGGGGATCCAAGAGACCCAGTACTTC
CASSIGAGGIQETQYF
>TRBV4-3|NA|NA|TRBJ2-7
TGCGCCAGCAGCCAAGATACGAGCTCCTACGAGCAGTACTTC
CASSQDTSSYEQYF
>TRBV9|NA|NA|TRBJ1-5
TGTGCCAGCAGCGTTGGAGCTACCAATCAGCCCCAGCATTTT
CASSVGATNQPQHF
>TRBV19|NA|NA|TRBJ1-1
TGTGCCAGTAGTATACGGGTTTACACTGAAGCTTTCTTT
CASSIRVYTEAFF
>TRBV7-9|NA|NA|TRBJ2-1
TGTGCCAGCACCCCTAGGGCTACCCAGAACAATGAGCAGTTCTTC
CASTPRATQNNEQFF
>TRBV4-1|NA|NA|TRBJ2-4
TGCGCCAGCAGCCCCGAGGGGGCAGGGGGGTCAAACATTCAGTACTTC
CASSPEGAGGSNIQYF
>TRBV11-2|NA|NA|TRBJ2-1
TGTGCCAGCAGCTTAACCCCTACCTACAATGAGCAGTTCTTC
CASSLTPTYNEQFF
>TRBV2|NA|NA|TRBJ1-1
TGTGCCAGCAGTGAATTCCGGGACGGTGCTGAAGCTTTCTTT
CASSEFRDGAEAFF
>TRBV10-3|TRBD2|NA|TRBJ2-1
TGTGCCATCAGTGAGTCGCTAGCGGGGGCCTCATACAATGAGCAGTTCTTC
CAISESLAGASYNEQFF
>TRBV21-1|NA|NA|TRBJ1-6
TGTGCCAGCAGCAAAGTTGTTCCAGGGACGTTGAATTCACCCCTCCACTTT
CASSKVVPGTLNSPLHF
>TRBV19|NA|NA|TRBJ2-7
TGTGCCGTGGACGGAGACTACGAGCAGTACTTC
CAVDGDYEQYF
>TRBV27|TRBD1|NA|TRBJ2-3
TGTGCCAGCAGAATGGACAGGGGATTCACAGATACGCAGTATTTT
CASRMDRGFTDTQYF
>TRBV30|NA|NA|TRBJ1-1
TGTGCCGGGGAGGAAGATCCCATTGGTAACACTGAAGCTTTCTTT
CAGEEDPIGNTEAFF
>TRBV4-3|NA|NA|TRBJ1-2
TGCGCCAGCAGCCTGGATAGATCTAACTATGGCTACACCTTC
CASSLDRSNYGYTF
>TRBV11-2|NA|NA|TRBJ1-2
TGTGCCAGCAGCTTAGATCCAGAGGGGAGCTATGGCTACACCTTC
CASSLDPEGSYGYTF
>TRBV7-2|NA|once|TRBJ1-2
TGTGCCAGCAGCTCGCGGGGGATCTATGGCTACACCTTC
CASSSRGIYGYTF
>TRBV27|TRBD1|NA|TRBJ1-5
TGTGCCAGCAGTTTATTCGGCTGGACAGGGGGCGGGAATAGCAATCAGCCCCAGCATTTT
CASSLFGWTGGGNSNQPQHF
>TRBV2|TRBD1|NA|TRBJ2-7
TGTGCCAGCAGTGAAGCGTGGGAGACAGGGCCCTTCAGCTCCTACGAGCAGTACTTC
CASSEAWETGPFSSYEQYF
>TRBV5-1|TRBD1|NA|TRBJ2-1
TGCGCCAATCCCGGGACAGGGGAGTTAAATGAGCAGTTCTTC
CANPGTGELNEQFF
>TRBV13|NA|NA|TRBJ2-7
TGTGCCAGCAGCTTAGGCGCAGGGCAAGGGTACGAGCAGTACTTC
CASSLGAGQGYEQYF
>TRBV7-9|NA|NA|TRBJ1-2
TGTGCCAGCAGCTTAGCTTCGGACAGTTCTAACTATGGCTACACCTTC
CASSLASDSSNYGYTF
>TRBV30|NA|NA|TRBJ2-1
TGTGCCTGGGCGGACTTAGGGGAATACAATGAGCAGTTCTTC
CAWADLGEYNEQFF
>TRBV5-1|NA|once|TRBJ2-7
TGCGCCAGCAGCTTGGCCTTTAGCTCCTACGAGCAGTACTTC
CASSLAFSSYEQYF
>TRBV6-5|TRBD1|NA|TRBJ1-1
TGTGCCAGCAGCCCCGGACAGGAGAACACTGAAGCTTTCTTT
CASSPGQENTEAFF
>TRBV9|NA|NA|TRBJ1-5
TGTGCCAGCAGCGTAGGGATTAGCAATCAGCCCCAGCATTTT
CASSVGISNQPQHF
>TRBV19|NA|NA|TRBJ1-2
TGTGGGACGGGGCAGGGCAACTATGGCTACACCTTC
CGTGQGNYGYTF
>TRBV2|NA|NA|TRBJ2-5
TGTGCCAGCAGTAGACTAGGAAAGGAGACCCAGTACTTC
CASSRLGKETQYF
>TRBV4-3|NA|NA|TRBJ1-1
TGCGCCAGCAGCCAAACCATCGGGAACACTGAAGCTTTCTTT
CASSQTIGNTEAFF
>TRBV5-1|TRBD2|NA|TRBJ2-3
TGCGCCAGCAGCCAAGAAAGCGGGGGCACAGATACGCAGTATTTT
CASSQESGGTDTQYF
>TRBV2|NA|NA|TRBJ2-3
TGTGCCAGCAGTGAAGGAGTCATGAGCACAGATACGCAGTATTTT
CASSEGVMSTDTQYF